One and the same sample provided the 21 T cell receptor beta chains below, sequenced in a study of blood T cells in healthy people across ages. With a J-beta primer mix and a sample-barcoded 5' primer, a second PCR ran about 6 to 11 cycles. Using its own MiXCR run on the 5' RACE reads, TCRdb lists one record per CDR3 protein. Of about 1.4 million distinct CDR3 sequences in the sample, around 59% are singletons; the top ten hold approximately 7%. The material sequenced was blood. The receptor source for this set is a man younger than 30 in good health.

The chain carries TRBV19 and TRBJ1-1; D remains unclear. Trimming took off 5 bases at V and 5 bases at J, with 12 bases between the two ends. The CDR3 covers 13 residues. The V gene's germline CDR1 is LNHDA and CDR2 SQIVND (reference sequence). The CDR3 spells CASSDWTGTEAFF. CDR3 in DNA: TGTGCCAGTAGTGACTGGACGGGGACTGAAGCTTTCTTT.

J is TRBJ1-4 and V is TRBV6-6; D might be TRBD1 (6 bases). Germline assignment: CDR1 MNHNY and CDR2 SVGAGI (reference sequence). V was shortened by 2 bases and J by 7 bases, with 17 bases between the two germline ends. The CDR3 is 16 amino acids. The chain's CDR3 is CASSYATEGGGEKLFF. The CDR3 DNA reads TGTGCCAGCAGTTACGCTACCGAGGGGGGGGGTGAAAAACTGTTTTTT.

The chain joins TRBV7-2 to TRBJ1-2; the match to TRBD1 covers 7 bases. Germline CDR1 reads SGHTA; CDR2 reads FQGNSA. CDR3 size: 15 residues. After removal of 5 bases from V and 0 bases from J, the junction contained 6 bases not matched to a gene. The CDR3 spells CASSPDRAPNYGYTF. The DNA of the CDR3 is TGTGCCAGCAGCCCTGACAGGGCCCCTAACTATGGCTACACCTTC.

V and J are TRBV6-6 and TRBJ1-5; D unclear. Germline-derived CDR1 and CDR2 are MNHNY and SVGAGI (reference sequence). The CDR3 runs 13 residues. V was pared by 7 bases and J by 9 bases, with 16 bases between. CDR3 sequence (DNA): TGTGCCAGCATCCGAAGGAGAGGCCGGCCCCAGCATTTT. Translated, it gives CASIRRRGRPQHF.

The chain is built from TRBV12-3 or TRBV12-4 and TRBJ1-1; D is unresolved. V lost 6 bases and J lost 0, with 17 bases in between. The CDR3 contains 16 residues. The CDR3 reads CASSFFQTPMNTEAFF. The CDR3 DNA reads TGTGCCAGCAGCTTTTTTCAGACACCCATGAACACTGAAGCTTTCTTT.

The chain combines TRBV11-2 with TRBJ2-5, with D perhaps matching TRBD1 (7 bases). CDR1 is SGHAT and CDR2 is FQNNGV in the germline V gene. V dropped 5 bases and J dropped 7 bases, with 17 bases sitting between them. The CDR3 runs 14 residues. The CDR3 DNA reads TGTGCCAGCAGCCCTACCCCCAGGGGGGCGACCCAGTACTTC. Translated, it gives CASSPTPRGATQYF.

The rearrangement joins TRBV30 to TRBJ2-7, with 7 nucleotides matching TRBD1. The DNA matches TRBJ2-4 better at its end, which makes the J call doubtful. CDR3 length: 12 residues. CDR1 GTSNPN and CDR2 SVGIG come from the germline V gene (reference sequence). The CDR3: CAWDRAGNIQYF. The CDR3 bases are TGTGCCTGGGACAGGGCGGGAAACATTCAGTACTTC.

The sample holds a few counts of this clonotype. This sequence joins TRBV20-1 and TRBJ1-2; D possibly corresponds to TRBD1 (5 bases). V lost 2 bases, J lost 4 bases, and 14 bases lay in between. The length of the CDR3 is 14 residues. Germline-derived CDR1 and CDR2 are DFQATT and SNEGSKA (reference sequence). In DNA, the CDR3 is TGCAGTGCTAGAACCCTTGACAGCGTCTATGGCTACACCTTC. Protein product: CSARTLDSVYGYTF.

The V call is TRBV6-5, the J call TRBJ1-1; perhaps TRBD1 as D (6 bases). Trimming shortened V by 4 bases and J by 3 bases, and 9 bases separated the two germline ends. Germline CDR1 reads MNHEY; CDR2 reads SVGAGI. The CDR3 sequence is 13 residues long. CDR3: CASSSRGHTEAFF. CDR3 coding DNA: TGTGCCAGCAGTTCCAGGGGTCACACTGAAGCTTTCTTT.

The V and J genes are TRBV6-2 or TRBV6-3 and TRBJ2-5; possible D gene TRBD2, 6 bases. This CDR3 comprises 13 residues. The V and J ends lost 6 bases and 5 bases respectively, with 13 bases between them. From germline, CDR1 is MNHEY and CDR2 SVGEGT. The DNA for the CDR3 is TGTGCCAGCAGCCGGACTACACTGGAGACCCAGTACTTC. This encodes CASSRTTLETQYF.

In this sample, this clonotype turned up once. The rearrangement joins TRBV2 to TRBJ1-1; 8 bases fit TRBD1. This CDR3 has 13 residues. Germline loops: CDR1 SNHLY, CDR2 FYNNEI. V dropped 3 bases and J dropped 5; count of bases not matched to a gene: 2. As DNA, the CDR3 is TGTGCCAGCAGTGAGACAGGGGCAACTGAAGCTTTCTTT. Translation gives CASSETGATEAFF.

This clonotype showed up just a few times. The CDR3 DNA is TGTGCCAGCAGTTCCGGGACAGGGGTCAATTCACCCCTCCACTTT. Protein: CASSSGTGVNSPLHF. The chain is built from TRBV12-3 or TRBV12-4 and TRBJ1-6, with 10 bases lining up with TRBD1. The J segment lost 7 bases and the V segment lost 4 bases, leaving 4 bases of the junction unmatched. This CDR3 comprises 15 residues.

This chain links TRBV5-1 with TRBJ2-7; D possibly uses TRBD1 or TRBD2 (7 bases each). Trimming cost V 6 bases and J 4 bases, with 20 bases left between them. Germline values: CDR1 SGHRS, CDR2 YFSETQ. The CDR3 length is 15 residues. The CDR3 DNA reads as TGCGCCAGCAAGCCCAGCGGGACAGTTAGATACGAGCAGTACTTC. It is translated as CASKPSGTVRYEQYF.

The chain couples TRBV12-3 or TRBV12-4 to TRBJ2-7; 8 bases are shared with TRBD2. The junction had 6 bases not matched to a gene; V was cut back by 1 base and J by 1 base. This CDR3 comprises 16 residues. CDR3 region: CASSLGAGAESYEQYF. The CDR3 DNA reads as TGTGCCAGCAGTTTAGGAGCGGGGGCCGAATCCTACGAGCAGTACTTC.

The rearrangement uses TRBV18 and TRBJ2-1; 8 bases fit TRBD1. This CDR3 spans 14 amino acids. Germline trimming cut 7 bases from V and 6 bases from J; bases unmatched to any gene: 8. Germline CDR1 KGHSH, CDR2 LQKENI. The CDR3 is CASCRTGNSNEQFF. The CDR3 nucleotides are TGTGCCAGCTGCCGGACAGGGAATAGCAATGAGCAGTTCTTC.

This clonotype was picked up a small number of times. The gene calls are TRBV20-1 and TRBJ1-5, with D hard to call. The CDR3 has 14 residues. Germline lookup yields CDR1 DFQATT and CDR2 SNEGSKA (reference sequence). The V end lost 0 bases, the J end lost 0 bases, and 6 bases lay between the germline ends. The CDR3 reads CSAREGNSNQPQHF. Written as DNA, the CDR3 is TGCAGTGCTAGAGAGGGGAATAGCAATCAGCCCCAGCATTTT.

On this clonotype itself: The junction does not match germline at one end; this may be a read error. The rearrangement uses TRBV27 and TRBJ2-1, with 11 bases lining up with TRBD2. CDR1 and CDR2 (germline): MNHEY, SMNVEV (reference sequence). This CDR3 region has 15 residues. The CDR3 reads CASSFDGLAGNEQFF. The CDR3 DNA reads as TGTGCCAGTAGTTTCGACGGACTAGCGGGCAATGAGCAGTTCTTC.

This chain links TRBV6-5 with TRBJ2-4, with a possible D match to TRBD1 (5 bases). The end of the DNA fits TRBJ2-7 better, so the J call may be wrong. This CDR3 has 15 residues. The germline gives CDR1 MNHEY, CDR2 SVGAGI. In nucleotides, the CDR3 is TGTGCCAGCAGTGGGGCAGGAGCCTGGATTTACGAGCAGTACTTC. Translating it yields CASSGAGAWIYEQYF.

This chain uses TRBV27 with TRBJ2-5; 10 nucleotides line up with TRBD2. The J call may be mistaken, given a closer DNA end match to TRBJ2-7. The germline CDR1 and CDR2 sequences are MNHEY and SMNVEV (reference sequence). CDR3 length: 13 residues. The chain's CDR3 is CASSPAGGDEQYF. The DNA for the CDR3 is TGTGCCAGCAGTCCAGCGGGAGGGGACGAGCAGTACTTC.

The chain employs TRBV20-1 and TRBJ2-1, with TRBD1 matching 9 bases. The DNA end lines up better with TRBJ2-7; the J call may be wrong. Germline V lookup: CDR1 DFQATT, CDR2 SNEGSKA (reference sequence). There are 15 residues in the CDR3. The CDR3 sequence: CSAPTPLDRGYEQYF. The CDR3 DNA follows: TGCAGTGCCCCAACCCCACTCGACAGGGGGTACGAGCAGTACTTC.

This clonotype showed up just a few times. This chain joins TRBV27 and TRBJ1-2; a possible D gene is TRBD1 (5 bases). Trimming left V 5 bases short and J 4 bases short, with 11 bases between. The V gene's germline CDR1 is MNHEY and CDR2 SMNVEV (reference sequence). The CDR3 has 13 residues. The CDR3 DNA is TGTGCCAGCAGTACTGGGGGTGGCTATGGCTACACCTTC. Its translation: CASSTGGGYGYTF.